This T cell receptor (beta chain) was recorded in a study of T cell repertoires in cytomegalovirus infection. Looking at the study overall: A matching HLA type, together with CMV infection, was signaled by public TCR beta signatures. Study-wide findings and caveats: People with CMV and the relevant HLA were identified by cumulative public TCR beta family frequency.

TCRdb ran MiXCR on the reads and lists one entry per CDR3 protein. The data hold approximately 250,000 distinct CDR3 sequences, with approximately 13% observed a single time. The V gene's germline CDR1 is SGHVS and CDR2 FQNEAQ. With 0 bases removed from V and 4 bases from J, the gap between germline ends came to 12 bases. The CDR3 length is 15 residues. There are many counts of this clonotype. Its antigen is undetermined. This rearrangement joins TRBV7-8 to TRBJ1-2; no clear D gene. Sequenced: PBMCs. This sequence originates from a human donor in good health (CMV status not recorded). Some clones in this sample may be carry-over from other donors' samples. CDR3 protein: CASSLAQRRPYGYTF. In nucleotides, the CDR3 is TGTGCCAGCAGCTTAGCACAGCGGCGACCCTATGGCTACACCTTC.